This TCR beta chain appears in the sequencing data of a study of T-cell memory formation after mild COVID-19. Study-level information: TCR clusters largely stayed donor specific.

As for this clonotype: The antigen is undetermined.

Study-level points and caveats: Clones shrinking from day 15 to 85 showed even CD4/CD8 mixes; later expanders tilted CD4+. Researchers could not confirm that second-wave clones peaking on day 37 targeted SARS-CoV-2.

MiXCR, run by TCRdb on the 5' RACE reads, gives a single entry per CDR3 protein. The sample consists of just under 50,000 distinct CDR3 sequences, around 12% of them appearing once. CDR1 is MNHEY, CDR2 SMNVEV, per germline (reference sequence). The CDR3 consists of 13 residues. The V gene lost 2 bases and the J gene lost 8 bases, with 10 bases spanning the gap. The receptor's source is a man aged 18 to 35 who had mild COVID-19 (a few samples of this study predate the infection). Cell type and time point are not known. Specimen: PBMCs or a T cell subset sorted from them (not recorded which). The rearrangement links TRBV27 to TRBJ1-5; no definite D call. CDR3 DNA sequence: TGTGCCAGCAGTTTAGGTGTTCCAGAGCCCCAGCATTTT. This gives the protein CASSLGVPEPQHF.